These 32 T cell receptor beta chains came from one sample sequenced in a study of blood T cell repertoires in COVID-19. TCRdb's table, derived via immunoSEQ multiplex PCR, lists solely in-frame clones and lacks some. Here the sample spans about 80,000 clones, more than 70% being singletons. The sequencing input was peripheral blood. The origin of the receptors is a man aged 70 or older with active or convalescent COVID-19.

Here the CDR3 reads CASSVIIYGYTF. The CDR3 region has the DNA TGTGCCAGCAGTGTAATAATTTATGGCTACACCTTC. The chain links TRBV2 to TRBJ1-2; no clear D gene. The CDR3 has 12 residues. Trimming shortened V by 4 bases and J by 5 bases, and 8 bases separated the two germline ends. Germline V gene lookup returns CDR1 SNHLY and CDR2 FYNNEI.

The CDR3 DNA sequence: TGTGCCGTTGGGGAGAACAAAAACATTCAGTACTTC. It translates to CAVGENKNIQYF. This chain uses TRBV28 with TRBJ2-4; D perhaps matches TRBD2 (5 bases). Trimming shortened V by 11 bases and J by 3 bases, and 11 bases separated the two germline ends. Germline CDR1 and CDR2: MDHEN and SYDVKM. This CDR3 comprises 12 residues.

The V and J genes are TRBV28 and TRBJ1-2, with unresolved D. V was cut by 6 bases and J by 10 bases, with 9 bases left in between. Germline V gives CDR1 MDHEN, CDR2 SYDVKM. CDR3 length: 10 amino acids. CDR3 in DNA: TGTGCCAGCAGACAAACCTTCTACACCTTC. Protein: CASRQTFYTF.

This clone was observed a single time. For the CDR3, the DNA is TGTGCCAGCAGCCAAGAACGGGAGACCCAGTACTTC. As protein: CASSQERETQYF. The chain has TRBV14 and TRBJ2-5; D not resolved. Germline CDR1 reads SGHDN; CDR2 reads FVKESK. The germline V and J ends were trimmed by 0 bases and 5 bases, with 4 bases remaining between them. The CDR3 extends over 12 amino acids.

This chain connects TRBV28 to TRBJ2-3; 11 nucleotides match TRBD2. CDR3 size: 18 residues. Germline V gene lookup returns CDR1 MDHEN and CDR2 SYDVKM. V lost 5 bases, J lost 1 base, and 11 bases stayed unmatched. In DNA form, the CDR3 reads TGTGCCAGCAGTCCCCTAGCGGGGGGCTTAGGGGGCACAGATACGCAGTATTTT. This codes for CASSPLAGGLGGTDTQYF.

V and J are TRBV5-5 and TRBJ1-5, with 7 bases fitting TRBD1. Germline V gene sequence: CDR1 SGHKS, CDR2 YYEKEE (reference sequence). CDR3 length: 15 amino acids. Trimming removed 4 bases from V and 3 bases from J; junction bases left unmatched: 7. The CDR3 here is CASSRTGVNNQPQHF. The CDR3 DNA follows: TGTGCCAGCAGCCGCACAGGGGTGAACAATCAGCCCCAGCATTTT.

In this sample, this clone turned up a few times. The rearrangement joins TRBV6-1 to TRBJ2-5, with a weak D call TRBD1 (6 bases). V lost 0 bases, J lost 2 bases, and 13 bases lay in between. The CDR3 is 16 amino acids. Germline loops: CDR1 MNHNS, CDR2 SASEGT. CDR3: CASSEAPGEYQETQYF. DNA for the CDR3: TGTGCCAGCAGTGAAGCACCAGGGGAATATCAAGAGACCCAGTACTTC.

This clone has a handful of counts. J is TRBJ1-2 and V is TRBV19; a weak D match, TRBD1 (6 bases). The CDR3 loop spans 13 amino acids. Trimming removed 2 bases at V and 7 bases at J, with 11 bases between. Germline V lookup: CDR1 LNHDA, CDR2 SQIVND (reference sequence). CDR3 residues: CASSIPRGFGYTF. The CDR3 nucleotides are TGTGCCAGTAGTATACCCAGGGGATTTGGCTACACCTTC.

For this clone: Mismatch with germline at one junction end may stem from a read error. V is TRBV7-7 and J is TRBJ1-2; the D is unclear. Germline V lookup: CDR1 SSHAT, CDR2 FNYEAQ (reference sequence). This CDR3 region has 13 residues. CDR3 nucleotides: TGTGCTAGCAGCCGTGAAAGGGAGTATGGCTACACCTTC. Translation: CASSREREYGYTF. Complete variable domain (other parts from reference TRBV7-7 and TRBJ1-2): GAGVSQSPRYKVTKRGQDVTLRCDPISSHATLYWYQQALGQGPEFLTYFNYEAQPDKSGLPSDRFSAERPEGSISTLTIQRTEQRDSAMYRCASSREREYGYTFGSGTRLTVV.

The chain joins TRBV5-6 to TRBJ1-2; unclear D gene. V lost 0 bases and J lost 7, with 10 bases in between. Germline CDR1 and CDR2: SGHDT and YYEEEE. The CDR3 contains 13 residues. The CDR3 sequence is CASSLGSGIGYTF. The CDR3 DNA sequence: TGTGCCAGCAGCTTGGGATCCGGTATTGGCTACACCTTC.

The chain combines TRBV6-5 with TRBJ2-5; no clear D gene. There are 13 residues in the CDR3. The V gene's germline CDR1 is MNHEY and CDR2 SVGAGI. The V gene lost 6 bases and the J gene lost 3 bases, with 11 bases spanning the gap. The CDR3 DNA reads TGTGCCAGCAGGACGGGTGGAAAAGAGACCCAGTACTTC. The encoded protein is CASRTGGKETQYF.

The chain links TRBV9 to TRBJ2-7; TRBD1 aligns across 7 bases. V lost 2 bases and J lost 3; bases outside the gene matches: 2. CDR1 and CDR2 from the germline V gene are SGDLS and YYNGEE. This CDR3 is built from 13 residues. The CDR3 nucleotides read TGTGCCAGCAGCGTGGGACAGAGCTACGAGCAGTACTTC. This sequence encodes CASSVGQSYEQYF.

The CDR3: CASSDSSRPPLHF. The CDR3 nucleotides read TGTGCCAGCAGCGACAGCAGTCGTCCACCCCTCCACTTT. J is TRBJ1-6 and V is TRBV6-5; a possible D gene is TRBD1 (5 bases). Germline CDR1 is MNHEY and CDR2 is SVGAGI. The CDR3 spans 13 residues. The V end was cut by 6 bases, the J end by 11 bases, with 14 bases between.

The chain combines TRBV5-1 with TRBJ2-1, with TRBD2 matching 9 bases. The V segment lost 2 bases and the J segment 4 bases; nucleotides outside the gene matches: 4. The CDR3 is 15 residues long. Germline lookup yields CDR1 SGHRS and CDR2 YFSETQ. The chain's CDR3 is CASSLGTSGYNEQFF. DNA of the CDR3: TGCGCCAGCAGCTTAGGAACTAGCGGGTACAATGAGCAGTTCTTC.

V and J are TRBV6-5 and TRBJ2-5; D gene unclear. CDR3 length: 10 residues. V was shortened by 8 bases and J by 5 bases, with 6 bases between the two germline ends. The germline gives CDR1 MNHEY, CDR2 SVGAGI. CDR3 loop: CASQDETQYF. CDR3 sequence (DNA): TGTGCCAGCCAGGATGAGACCCAGTACTTC.

CDR3 bases: TGTGCCAGCAGTAAAAGGGGGGGGGAGACCCAGTACTTC. Protein product: CASSKRGGETQYF. The chain combines TRBV27 with TRBJ2-5, with D possibly matching TRBD2 (7 bases). V lost 5 bases and J 5 bases, leaving 12 bases between the germline ends. Per the germline V gene, CDR1 is MNHEY and CDR2 is SMNVEV (reference sequence). This CDR3 is built from 13 residues.

This clone was found a few times. The chain employs TRBV12-3 or TRBV12-4 and TRBJ2-7, with a possible D match to TRBD1 (6 bases). V lost 5 bases and J 6 bases, leaving 14 bases between the germline ends. There are 13 residues in the CDR3. The CDR3 nucleotides read TGTGCCAGCAGTGGGAGAGGGGGTACCGAGCAGTACTTC. This codes for CASSGRGGTEQYF.

The V gene is TRBV3-1 (or the pseudogene TRBV3-2), the J gene TRBJ1-1; D unresolved. Trimming removed 1 base at V and 5 bases at J, with 5 bases between. The CDR3 is made up of 12 amino acids. Germline CDR1 is LGHDT and CDR2 is YNNKEL (reference sequence). The CDR3 is CASSQGRTEAFF. The DNA of the CDR3 is TGTGCCAGCAGCCAAGGGAGGACTGAAGCTTTCTTT.

The chain combines TRBV28 with TRBJ2-1; D call uncertain. The CDR3 extends over 14 amino acids. CDR1 MDHEN and CDR2 SYDVKM come from the germline V gene. V was shortened by 5 bases and J by 6 bases, with 14 bases between the two germline ends. In nucleotides, the CDR3 is TGTGCCAGCAGTCCCTTAGCTCGATCCAATGAGCAGTTCTTC. It codes for CASSPLARSNEQFF. The variable domain in full, completed from reference TRBV28 and TRBJ2-1, reads DVKVTQSSRYLVKRTGEKVFLECVQDMDHENMFWYRQDPGLGLRLIYFSYDVKMKEKGDIPEGYSVSREKKERFSLILESASTNQTSMYLCASSPLARSNEQFFGPGTRLTVL.

The chain combines TRBV2 with TRBJ2-7; 9 nucleotides match TRBD1. Trimming took 4 bases from V and 6 from J; bases not matched to a gene: 4. The CDR3 loop spans 13 amino acids. Looked up from germline, CDR1 is SNHLY and CDR2 is FYNNEI. The DNA for the CDR3 is TGTGCCAGCAGTGTGGACAGGGGCGGCGAGCAGTACTTC. Amino acids: CASSVDRGGEQYF.

J is TRBJ1-5 and V is TRBV7-2; 7 bases line up with TRBD1. The CDR3 loop spans 15 amino acids. Germline lookup yields CDR1 SGHTA and CDR2 FQGNSA. J lost 4 bases, V lost 2 bases, and 5 bases had no gene match. The CDR3 nucleotides are TGTGCCAGCAGCTTAACACAGGGACAGAATCAGCCCCAGCATTTT. It translates to CASSLTQGQNQPQHF.

The chain combines TRBV6-5 with TRBJ1-3; no reliable D call. Germline V gene sequence: CDR1 MNHEY, CDR2 SVGAGI. The CDR3 spans 15 residues. Trimming shortened V by 6 bases and J by 5 bases, and 17 bases separated the two germline ends. CDR3 residues: CASSLGLRERNTIYF. DNA of the CDR3: TGTGCCAGCAGCCTCGGTCTACGCGAAAGAAACACCATATATTTT.

The rearrangement links TRBV6-5 to TRBJ2-7; 7 bases line up with TRBD1. V was clipped by 5 bases and J by 3 bases; unmatched bases: 7. This CDR3 spans 14 amino acids. The germline V gene encodes CDR1 MNHEY and CDR2 SVGAGI. CDR3 bases: TGTGCCAGCAGTCTCGACAGGGATAGCTACGAGCAGTACTTC. This sequence encodes CASSLDRDSYEQYF.

This clone has just one count. The chain recombines TRBV10-3 with TRBJ2-5, with a tentative D call TRBD2 (6 bases). The V and J ends lost 0 bases and 1 base respectively, with 9 bases between them. Germline loops: CDR1 ENHRY, CDR2 SYGVKD. The CDR3 is 15 residues long. In DNA, the CDR3 is TGTGCCATCAGTGAGTCGTGGGGGGTCCAAGAGACCCAGTACTTC. It is translated as CAISESWGVQETQYF.

V gene TRBV5-8 combines with J gene TRBJ2-7, with D possibly being TRBD1 (5 bases). The CDR3 is 16 amino acids. Germline loops: CDR1 SGHTS, CDR2 YDEGEE. Trimming took off 4 bases at V and 0 bases at J, with 17 bases between the two ends. The CDR3 protein is CASSHLSDSFSYEQYF. CDR3 nucleotides: TGTGCCAGCAGCCATCTGTCCGACAGTTTCTCCTACGAGCAGTACTTC.

This clone occurred once. The CDR3 spells CASSIDDGILSYTF. The CDR3 nucleotides read TGTGCCAGTAGTATAGATGACGGGATCTTGAGCTACACCTTC. This chain links TRBV19 with TRBJ1-2; D not resolved. Germline CDR1 reads LNHDA; CDR2 reads SQIVND (reference sequence). Deletions cut 0 bases from V and 9 bases from J, with 14 bases between. The CDR3 covers 14 residues.

This chain uses TRBV2 with TRBJ1-2, with TRBD1 as a possible D gene (5 bases). Germline assignment: CDR1 SNHLY and CDR2 FYNNEI. V lost 8 bases, J lost 7 bases, and 17 bases lay in between. CDR3 size: 13 residues. CDR3 nucleotide sequence: TGTGCCAGCTCAGCCGCGAATGGGGCTGGCTACACCTTC. Protein sequence: CASSAANGAGYTF.

This chain links TRBV2 with TRBJ2-7; 12 bases line up with TRBD1. Germline V gives CDR1 SNHLY, CDR2 FYNNEI. The ends lost 8 bases at V and 7 bases at J; junction bases unmatched: 9. The CDR3 runs to 14 residues. The CDR3 region has the DNA TGTGCCAGCTCCCTGGGACAGGGGGCAGTTGAGCAGTACTTC. This sequence encodes CASSLGQGAVEQYF.

J is TRBJ2-2 and V is TRBV5-1; 8 bases fit TRBD1. Germline lookup yields CDR1 SGHRS and CDR2 YFSETQ. The trim removed 0 bases at V and 1 base at J, leaving 8 bases unmatched. CDR3 size: 18 residues. The CDR3 sequence is CASSLGLRTGQNTGELFF. The DNA for the CDR3 is TGCGCCAGCAGCTTGGGGCTGCGGACAGGGCAGAACACCGGGGAGCTGTTTTTT.

The chain is built from TRBV24-1 and TRBJ1-5; D may be TRBD1 (6 bases). Germline loops: CDR1 KGHDR, CDR2 SFDVKD. V lost 4 bases and J lost 1, with 16 bases in between. The CDR3 sequence is 17 residues long. CDR3 in amino acids: CATSDAASGVSNQPQHF. The CDR3 nucleotides read TGTGCCACCAGTGACGCCGCCTCAGGGGTGAGCAATCAGCCCCAGCATTTT.

The chain joins TRBV28 to TRBJ1-3; 11 bases agree with TRBD1. Trimming cost V 8 bases and J 4 bases; bases outside gene matches: 10. There are 16 residues in the CDR3. The germline V gene encodes CDR1 MDHEN and CDR2 SYDVKM. This CDR3 is CASSTQGQGGGNTIYF. In DNA form, the CDR3 reads TGTGCCAGCTCAACACAGGGACAGGGGGGGGGAAACACCATATATTTT. Supplemented by reference TRBV28 and TRBJ1-3, the full variable domain reads DVKVTQSSRYLVKRTGEKVFLECVQDMDHENMFWYRQDPGLGLRLIYFSYDVKMKEKGDIPEGYSVSREKKERFSLILESASTNQTSMYLCASSTQGQGGGNTIYFGEGSWLTVV.

This clone was picked up one time. This sequence joins TRBV7-9 and TRBJ2-7; D gene uncertain. CDR1 and CDR2 (germline): SEHNR, FQNEAQ (reference sequence). V was clipped by 0 bases and J by 0 bases, with 6 bases between them. The CDR3 consists of 14 residues. The CDR3 loop is CASSLAATSYEQYF. CDR3 coding DNA: TGTGCCAGCAGCTTAGCAGCGACCTCCTACGAGCAGTACTTC.